This TCR beta chain originates from a study of cytomegalovirus exposure and HLA in healthy donors (TCRdb year 2017). About the investigation overall: According to a later analysis, one platform produced both the 100 to 150 validation repertoires and the 620 or so repertoires of the first cohort. The aim of the study was to test whether cataloging public T cell receptors could identify signatures of past pathogen exposure. Besides the first cohort of some 670 subjects, a separate validation cohort made up of over a hundred different subjects was used. To predict cytomegalovirus infection status, the study brought together high-throughput TCR immunosequencing, statistical association of individual TCRs with disease status, and machine learning.

Receptor amplification or capture employed the immunoSEQ multiplex PCR assay. The authors processed their data as follows. A statistical classification framework was built for diagnosing cytomegalovirus status from the catalog of TCR beta chain sequences. The table was pulled from immuneACCESS by TCRdb, which kept in-frame rearrangements only. Such tables lose some clones; where checked, under half of the loss comes from unresolved V genes, and the rest has no known cause. The DNA was the basis for D and trimming; V, J and clone size are from that table. This sample gives hundreds of thousands of clones in total; about nine tenths of them show up just once. Together, the top ten hold roughly 0.82% of the sample. Donors formed part of the validation cohort, which comprised 120 subjects and was distinct from the first cohort of several hundred subjects. Regarding this clone: The clone's antigen remains unknown. Base qualities are missing; no much larger clone stands one base away.

At the junction V is shortened by 4 bases and J by 6 bases, with 9 bases in between. Inclusive of the bounding cysteine and phenylalanine, the CDR3 is 13 residues long. Only the CDR3 DNA is retained, 39 bases long and in frame from the first base. The germline V gene gives CDR1 as SNHLY and CDR2 as FYNNEI. What the research found in general, with its limitations: A later analysis found that TCRs clustered in the first cohort also tended to co-occur in the roughly 120 validation repertoires, with 90% to 95% of cluster scores above 0. Cytomegalovirus status was reported to be diagnosed by the classifier with high specificity and sensitivity in both the original and validation cohorts. In the study, around 150 TCR beta chains were listed as associated with cytomegalovirus. Across donors, most TCR sequences were observed very rarely, whereas some public TCRs were present in many individuals. A later analysis had no HLA typing for the validation cohort, so co-occurrence there was scored across all 130 or so repertoires. In vitro tests confirmed that three of the cytomegalovirus-associated TCR beta chains recognize cytomegalovirus antigens. The authors suggested that the approach could potentially be extended to other disease states and immunological phenotypes.

The rearranged chain carries TRBV2 and TRBJ2-2; 6 matching bases give a weak D call of TRBD1. The sequenced sample was PBMCs. The TCR comes from a woman between 18 and 30 years old in good health and CMV-seronegative. The CDR3 amino acid sequence is: CASSGRQAGELFF. The DNA reads as follows: TGTGCCAGCAGTGGGCGACAGGCCGGGGAGCTGTTTTTT.